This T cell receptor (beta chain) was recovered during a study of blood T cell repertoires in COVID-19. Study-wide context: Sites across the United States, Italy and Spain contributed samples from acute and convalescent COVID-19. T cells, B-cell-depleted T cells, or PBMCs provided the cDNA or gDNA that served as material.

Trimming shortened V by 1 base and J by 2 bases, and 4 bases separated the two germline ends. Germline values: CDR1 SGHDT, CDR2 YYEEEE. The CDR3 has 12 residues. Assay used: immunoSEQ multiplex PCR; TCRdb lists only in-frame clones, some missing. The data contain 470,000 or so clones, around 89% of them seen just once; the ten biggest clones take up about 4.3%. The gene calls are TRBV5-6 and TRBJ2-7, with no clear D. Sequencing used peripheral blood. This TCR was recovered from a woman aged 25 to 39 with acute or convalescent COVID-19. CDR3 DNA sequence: TGTGCCAGCAGCTTGATTACCTACGAGCAGTACTTC. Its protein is CASSLITYEQYF. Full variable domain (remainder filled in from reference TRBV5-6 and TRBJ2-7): DAGVTQSPTHLIKTRGQQVTLRCSPKSGHDTVSWYQQALGQGPQFIFQYYEEEERQRGNFPDRFSGHQFPNYSSELNVNALLLGDSALYLCASSLITYEQYFGPGTRLTVT.